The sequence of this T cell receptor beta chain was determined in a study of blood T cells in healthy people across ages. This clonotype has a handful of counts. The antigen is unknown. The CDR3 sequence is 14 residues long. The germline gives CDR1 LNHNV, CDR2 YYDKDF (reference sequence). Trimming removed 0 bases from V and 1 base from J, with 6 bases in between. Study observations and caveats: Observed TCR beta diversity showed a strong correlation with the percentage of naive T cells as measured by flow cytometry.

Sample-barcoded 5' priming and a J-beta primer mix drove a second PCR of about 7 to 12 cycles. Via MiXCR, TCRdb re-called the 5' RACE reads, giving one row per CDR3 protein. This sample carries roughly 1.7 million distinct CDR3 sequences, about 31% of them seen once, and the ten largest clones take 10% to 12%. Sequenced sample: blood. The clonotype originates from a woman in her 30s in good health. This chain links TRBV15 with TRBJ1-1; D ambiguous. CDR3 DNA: TGTGCCACCAGCAGAGATTTGGGGAACACTGAAGCTTTCTTT. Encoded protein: CATSRDLGNTEAFF.